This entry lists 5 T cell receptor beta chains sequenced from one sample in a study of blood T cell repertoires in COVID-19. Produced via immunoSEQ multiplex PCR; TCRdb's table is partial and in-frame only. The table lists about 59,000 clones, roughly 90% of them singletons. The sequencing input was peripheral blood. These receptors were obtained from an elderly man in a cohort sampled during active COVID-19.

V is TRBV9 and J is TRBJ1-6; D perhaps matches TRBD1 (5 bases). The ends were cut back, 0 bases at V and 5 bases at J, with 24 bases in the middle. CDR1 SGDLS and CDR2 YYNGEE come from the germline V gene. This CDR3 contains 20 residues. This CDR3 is CASSVGVLGAGRSDNSPLHF. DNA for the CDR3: TGTGCCAGCAGCGTAGGGGTCCTAGGGGCGGGGAGAAGTGATAATTCACCCCTCCACTTT.

CDR3: CASSLGRGSASPLHF. CDR3 bases: TGTGCCAGCAGCTTAGGGAGAGGGTCGGCTTCACCCCTCCACTTT. The rearrangement links TRBV7-2 to TRBJ1-6; no reliable D call. CDR1 and CDR2 from the germline V gene are SGHTA and FQGNSA. The CDR3 is 15 residues long. Trimming took 1 base from V and 9 from J, leaving 13 bases between them.

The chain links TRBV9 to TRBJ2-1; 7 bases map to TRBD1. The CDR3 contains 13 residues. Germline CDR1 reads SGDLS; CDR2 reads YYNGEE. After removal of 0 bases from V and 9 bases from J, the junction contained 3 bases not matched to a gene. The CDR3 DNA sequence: TGTGCCAGCAGCGTAGTGACAGGGAGTGAGCAGTTCTTC. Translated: CASSVVTGSEQFF.

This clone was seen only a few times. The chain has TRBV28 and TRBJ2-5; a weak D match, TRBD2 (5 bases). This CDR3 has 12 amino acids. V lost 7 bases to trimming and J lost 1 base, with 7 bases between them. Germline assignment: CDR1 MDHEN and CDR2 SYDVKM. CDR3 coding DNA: TGTGCCAGCAACCGGGGCCAAGAGACCCAGTACTTC. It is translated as CASNRGQETQYF.

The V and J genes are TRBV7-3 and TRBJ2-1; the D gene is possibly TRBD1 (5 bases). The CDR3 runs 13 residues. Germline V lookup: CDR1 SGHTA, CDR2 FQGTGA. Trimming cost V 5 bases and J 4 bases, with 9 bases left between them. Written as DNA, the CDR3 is TGTGCCAGCAGCCCGACAGTGTACAATGAGCAGTTCTTC. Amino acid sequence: CASSPTVYNEQFF. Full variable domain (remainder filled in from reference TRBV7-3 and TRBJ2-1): GAGVSQTPSNKVTEKGKYVELRCDPISGHTALYWYRQSLGQGPEFLIYFQGTGAADDSGLPNDRFFAVRPEGSVSTLKIQRTERGDSAVYLCASSPTVYNEQFFGPGTRLTVL.